The T cell receptor (beta chain) described here comes from a study of blood T cell repertoires in COVID-19. Study-level background: The origin of the acute and convalescent COVID-19 samples was the United States, Italy and Spain. T cells, B-cell-depleted T cells, or PBMCs provided the cDNA or gDNA that served as material.

V shed 0 bases and J shed 0 bases, with 8 bases lying between them. This CDR3 contains 16 residues. Germline lookup yields CDR1 MNHEY and CDR2 SVGAGI. The authors' processing: Quantification of nucleated cells was approximated via reference gene primer amplification. The protocol was immunoSEQ multiplex PCR, while the TCRdb copy is restricted to in-frame clones and leaves out a portion. V and J calls and clone size follow that table, whereas D and trimming were derived from the DNA. This sample has around 85,000 clones; approximately 88% occur once, and the top ten carry roughly 5.4%. Sequencing input: peripheral blood. The sequence was collected from a man aged 60-69 years with acute or convalescent COVID-19. The chain joins TRBV6-5 to TRBJ1-4, with no clear D. The CDR3 bases are TGTGCCAGCAGTTACTCGAATGTAGCAACTAATGAAAAACTGTTTTTT. Translated, it gives CASSYSNVATNEKLFF.